This T cell receptor beta chain was documented in a study of T cell clonality in common variable immunodeficiency. Some clones are missing from TCRdb's copy, which holds only in-frame ones; the method was immunoSEQ multiplex PCR. Singletons are absent from the sample, which has about 26,000 clones. Germline loops: CDR1 SNHLY, CDR2 FYNNEI. This CDR3 is built from 14 residues. V gave up 6 bases and J gave up 5 bases, with 14 bases separating them. Study-wide results and limits: Fewer deletions and N-nucleotide insertions were reportedly seen in common variable immunodeficiency TCR beta sequences.

Details on this clone: What it binds is not known. Read coverage stops 3 residues before the CDR3 terminus; the germline J gene supplies the remainder.

The TCR comes from a human donor with common variable immunodeficiency. The chain combines TRBV2 with TRBJ2-1; D gene uncertain. The sequenced material came from peripheral blood mononuclear cells. The CDR3 reads CASSYLLPDNEQFF. The part of the CDR3 DNA that was read is TGTGCCAGCAGCTATCTTCTACCCGACAATGAG.